Listed below are T cell receptor beta chains from one sample, sequenced in a study of blood T cell repertoires in COVID-19. Only in-frame clones appear in the TCRdb table, and some are missing; sequencing was by immunoSEQ multiplex PCR. Of 290,000 or so clones detected, approximately 89% appear once; the ten largest clones hold under 3%. Input material: PBMCs or T cells enriched from blood (not recorded which). These receptors were taken from a woman aged 18-29 years who had recovered from COVID-19. CDR3s leave out the opening cysteine and the closing phenylalanine or tryptophan. For some rows the clone size is stated as once, few or many, or as a class when expanded; others skip it.

TRBV7-8,-,TRBJ2-7,ASSLARTYEQY
TRBV6-5,-,TRBJ1-4,ASSRTTTNEKLF
TRBV10-3,-,TRBJ1-2,AIESSYGYT
TRBV4-1,-,TRBJ1-1,ASSPEEGGTEAF
TRBV7-8,-,TRBJ2-3,ASSLGVADTQY
TRBV19,few,TRBJ1-5,ASSFGSQPQH
TRBV2,few,TRBJ2-1,ASSAQRGVYNEQF
TRBV7-2,-,TRBJ2-7,ASSAGQGETYEQY
TRBV9,-,TRBJ1-1,ASSVDTGGRTEAF
TRBV5-1,-,TRBJ2-1,ASSLRAGGVDEQF
TRBV3-1/TRBV3-2,-,TRBJ2-1,ASSRSSGLVGNEQF
TRBV21-1,-,TRBJ1-6,ASSKKGDRNSPLH
TRBV6-5,-,TRBJ2-5,ASSYGARPQETQY
TRBV5-1,-,TRBJ2-1,ASSQAGGNNEQF